What follows are 12 T cell receptor beta chains derived from one specimen sequenced in a study of shared clonotypes between healthy human individuals. Profiling relied on immunoSEQ multiplex PCR, and the TCRdb table lists in-frame clones only, not all of them. The sample holds 2,500,000 or so clones; roughly 90% are singletons and the top ten take 0.37%. The sample taken for sequencing was naive CD4+ T cells from PBMCs. The subset was: CD45RA+ positively selected. The receptors here all came from a man younger than 35 in good health. Some clones in this sample may be carry-over from other donors' samples.

This chain uses TRBV4-1 with TRBJ1-2, with a tentative D call TRBD1 (5 bases). This CDR3 comprises 20 residues. CDR1 and CDR2 from the germline V gene are MGHRA and YSYEKL. Deletions cut 4 bases from V and 5 bases from J, with 32 bases between. The CDR3 coding sequence is TGCGCCAGCAGCCTAGGATTTCACGAACGGGGCCTCTTAGCCAGTTATGGCTACACCTTC. This codes for CASSLGFHERGLLASYGYTF.

The rearrangement joins TRBV11-3 to TRBJ2-1, with unresolved D. The V gene lost 2 bases and the J gene lost 5 bases, with 7 bases spanning the gap. The CDR3 covers 13 residues. CDR1 is SGHNT, CDR2 YENEEA, per germline. The CDR3 reads CASSLSANNEQFF. The CDR3 DNA reads as TGTGCCAGCAGCTTATCAGCTAACAATGAGCAGTTCTTC.

This chain connects TRBV7-3 to TRBJ2-2; TRBD2 matches 8 bases. This CDR3 has 15 residues. Per germline, CDR1 SGHTA and CDR2 FQGTGA. J lost 4 bases, V lost 1 base, and 2 bases had no gene match. The CDR3 DNA reads as TGTGCCAGCAGCTTAAGGCTAGCGGGCACCGGGGAGCTGTTTTTT. Its translation is CASSLRLAGTGELFF.

The chain recombines TRBV4-1 with TRBJ2-3; 12 bases fit TRBD1. The CDR3 contains 15 residues. CDR1 is MGHRA, CDR2 YSYEKL, per germline. The ends lost 4 bases at V and 4 bases at J; junction bases unmatched: 3. The DNA for the CDR3 is TGCGCCAGCAGCCGGGGACAGGGGGCGCCAGATACGCAGTATTTT. Residues: CASSRGQGAPDTQYF.

The V gene is TRBV2, the J gene TRBJ2-1, with TRBD2 as a possible D gene (7 bases). This CDR3 region has 14 residues. Between the trimmed V and J ends, which lost 11 bases and 9 bases, there was a span of 23 bases. Germline loops: CDR1 SNHLY, CDR2 FYNNEI. This CDR3 reads CAGEGLGGLGEQFF. CDR3 nucleotide sequence: TGTGCCGGGGAAGGACTAGGGGGACTGGGTGAGCAGTTCTTC.

This clone showed up just once. The chain recombines TRBV27 with TRBJ2-1, with 10 nucleotides matching TRBD2. Per germline, CDR1 MNHEY and CDR2 SMNVEV (reference sequence). The CDR3 is 16 amino acids. V trimming: 1 base; J trimming: 7 bases; junction bases outside the gene matches: 7. The CDR3 DNA is TGTGCCAGCAGTTTATGGGGGACTAGCGCCTCTAATGAGCAGTTCTTC. As protein: CASSLWGTSASNEQFF.

This chain links TRBV27 with TRBJ1-2, with 8 positions matching TRBD1. The V gene's germline CDR1 is MNHEY and CDR2 SMNVEV (reference sequence). The V segment lost 4 bases and the J segment 4 bases; nucleotides outside the gene matches: 11. The CDR3 spans 16 residues. CDR3 nucleotides: TGTGCCAGCAGTTCCGATCGACAGGGGAATCGCTATGGCTACACCTTC. This codes for CASSSDRQGNRYGYTF.

The chain carries TRBV6-5 and TRBJ1-1; no clear D gene. The ends were cut back, 7 bases at V and 1 base at J, with 7 bases in the middle. This CDR3 is built from 12 residues. The germline gives CDR1 MNHEY, CDR2 SVGAGI. CDR3 coding DNA: TGTGCCAGCATGAGGGCGAACACTGAAGCTTTCTTT. Translating it yields CASMRANTEAFF.

The J gene is TRBJ1-3, the V gene TRBV6-1; no reliable D call. From germline, CDR1 is MNHNS and CDR2 SASEGT. The CDR3 spans 14 residues. With 4 bases removed from V and 2 bases from J, the gap between germline ends came to 9 bases. The CDR3 bases are TGTGCCAGCAGTGTATCTGGAGCTGGAAACACCATATATTTT. Amino acids: CASSVSGAGNTIYF.

The chain links TRBV19 to TRBJ2-7; D is perhaps TRBD1 or TRBD2 (6 bases each). V was clipped by 3 bases and J by 3 bases, with 18 bases between them. CDR3 length: 16 amino acids. Germline CDR1 reads LNHDA; CDR2 reads SQIVND (reference sequence). The chain's CDR3 is CASSIARGTTNYEQYF. CDR3 DNA: TGTGCCAGTAGTATCGCTCGCGGGACAACCAACTACGAGCAGTACTTC.

This chain links TRBV10-1 with TRBJ2-7; TRBD2 matches 13 bases. The CDR3 runs to 14 residues. Germline values: CDR1 WNHNN, CDR2 SYGVQD (reference sequence). Trimming took 9 bases from V and 3 from J; bases not matched to a gene: 5. CDR3: CARRLAGGLYEQYF. The DNA of the CDR3 is TGCGCCAGGCGACTAGCGGGAGGACTCTACGAGCAGTACTTC.

The chain links TRBV6-4 to TRBJ2-1; D gene unclear. This CDR3 contains 14 residues. The germline V gene encodes CDR1 MRHNA and CDR2 SNTAGT. Trimming stripped 2 bases from V and 7 bases from J, with 12 bases between. The CDR3 region is CASSDGNRINEQFF. In DNA, the CDR3 is TGTGCCAGCAGTGACGGTAATAGGATAAATGAGCAGTTCTTC.